This T cell receptor beta chain is from a study of CD8 T cells in Susac syndrome. General study results and limits: The CD4+ T cell repertoires that were profiled in Susac syndrome showed no clonal expansion.

The CDR3 is 14 residues long. Germline V lookup: CDR1 GTSNPN, CDR2 SVGIG (reference sequence). Trimming removed 3 bases from V and 1 base from J, with 12 bases in between. Random-hexamer reverse transcription was applied to about 0.45 to 1 ug RNA. TCR beta CDR3 was amplified by immunoSEQ multiplex PCR. This amplification extended across 54 Vbeta and 13 Jbeta segments. One entry per CDR3 protein, called by TCRdb with MiXCR from the immunoSEQ multiplex PCR reads. The sample lists about 190,000 distinct CDR3 sequences, around 95% occurring once. Sequencing of TCR beta covered CD8+ and CD4+ T cells obtained from blood. TEMRA cells were FACS-enriched, and CD8+ and CD4+ T cells were isolated negatively. As concerns this clonotype: Its target is unknown.

Sequenced: CD4+ T cells from PBMCs. This rearrangement joins TRBV30 to TRBJ1-1; D may be TRBD1 (5 bases). This receptor was taken from a human donor with Susac syndrome. The CDR3 sequence: CAWSPGRENTEAFF. CDR3 DNA: TGTGCCTGGAGCCCGGGACGGGAGAACACTGAAGCTTTCTTT. The full variable domain, in which reference TRBV30 and TRBJ1-1 provide the parts outside the CDR3, is SQTIHQWPATLVQPVGSPLSLECTVEGTSNPNLYWYRQAAGRGLQLLFYSVGIGQISSEVPQNLSASRPQDRQFILSSKKLLLSDSGFYLCAWSPGRENTEAFFGQGTRLTVV.